A selection of T cell receptor beta chains follows, all from one sample in a study of control samples from healthy donors and cancer patients. The protocol was immunoSEQ multiplex PCR, while the TCRdb copy is restricted to in-frame clones and leaves out a portion. The repertoire consists of about 130,000 clones, with about 95% occurring once and the leading ten covering around 14%. Sequenced input: PBMCs. Receptors were obtained from a man aged 55 to 69 with colorectal cancer. Each CDR3 is given with its conserved first and last residue. The D gene is left open where the match is weak. Some rows have no size entry. The others give once, few or many, or a class for an expanded clone.

v_call	clone_size	d_call	j_call	cdr3_aa	cdr3_nt
TRBV10-2	.	.	TRBJ2-7	CASKAGISYEQYF	TGCGCCAGCAAGGCAGGCATCTCCTACGAGCAGTACTTC
TRBV3-1/TRBV3-2	.	TRBD2	TRBJ2-1	CASSQEFLAGGRQFF	TGTGCCAGCAGCCAAGAATTCCTAGCGGGGGGTAGGCAGTTCTTC
TRBV7-2	.	.	TRBJ2-7	CASSRRRGSYEQYF	TGTGCCAGCAGCCGCAGACGTGGCTCCTACGAGCAGTACTTC
TRBV28	.	TRBD1	TRBJ1-5	CASSSFTGAGNRQPQHF	TGTGCCAGCAGCTCTTTTACAGGGGCAGGAAATCGTCAGCCCCAGCATTTT
TRBV12-3/TRBV12-4	.	.	TRBJ1-2	CASSPGTGYTF	TGTGCCAGCAGCCCAGGGACCGGCTACACCTTC
TRBV24-1	.	.	TRBJ1-2	CATSDTTGSYGYTF	TGTGCCACCAGTGATACAACAGGGTCCTATGGCTACACCTTC
TRBV29-1	.	TRBD2	TRBJ2-3	CSAALAGGPGATQYF	TGCAGCGCCGCACTAGCGGGGGGGCCCGGAGCTACGCAGTATTTT
TRBV2	.	.	TRBJ1-5	CASRLRINQPQHF	TGTGCCAGCAGACTCAGGATCAATCAGCCCCAGCATTTT
TRBV10-3	.	TRBD1	TRBJ1-5	CAISAGTGYSNQPQHF	TGTGCCATCAGTGCCGGGACAGGCTATAGCAATCAGCCCCAGCATTTT
TRBV9	.	TRBD1	TRBJ2-1	CASSVAPTGGDEQFF	TGTGCCAGCAGCGTAGCCCCTACAGGGGGCGATGAGCAGTTCTTC
TRBV6-5	.	TRBD2	TRBJ2-5	CASSLSGGQETQYF	TGTGCCAGCAGTCTTAGCGGGGGGCAAGAGACCCAGTACTTC
TRBV20-1	.	.	TRBJ2-7	CSAAEGGEQYF	TGCAGTGCTGCCGAGGGGGGGGAGCAGTACTTC
TRBV6-1	.	.	TRBJ1-5	CASSEDRSQPQHF	TGTGCCAGCAGTGAAGACAGGAGTCAGCCCCAGCATTTT
TRBV11-3	.	TRBD2	TRBJ2-5	CASSSPASGQETQYF	TGTGCCAGCAGCTCTCCCGCTAGCGGCCAAGAGACCCAGTACTTC
TRBV10-3	.	.	TRBJ1-1	CAISEKPGANTEAFF	TGTGCCATCAGTGAGAAGCCGGGGGCAAACACTGAAGCTTTCTTT
TRBV6-2/TRBV6-3	.	.	TRBJ2-3	CASSLGGVTDTQYF	TGTGCCAGCAGCCTAGGGGGGGTCACAGATACGCAGTATTTT
TRBV12-3/TRBV12-4	once	.	TRBJ1-5	CASSSTGGPQHF	TGTGCCAGCAGCTCGACCGGGGGGCCCCAGCATTTT
TRBV6-2/TRBV6-3	.	TRBD1	TRBJ1-2	CASSYSTGGNGYTF	TGTGCCAGCAGTTACTCTACAGGGGGTAATGGCTACACCTTC
TRBV5-1	.	TRBD2	TRBJ2-1	CASRLAGDSYNEQFF	TGCGCCAGCAGACTAGCGGGGGATTCCTACAATGAGCAGTTCTTC
TRBV2	.	.	TRBJ2-7	CASRVTGGSYEQYF	TGTGCCAGCAGGGTGACAGGAGGCTCCTACGAGCAGTACTTC
TRBV5-1	.	.	TRBJ2-2	CASSGTGELFF	TGCGCCAGCAGCGGCACCGGGGAGCTGTTTTTT
TRBV28	few	.	TRBJ1-2	CASSLWGRSYGYTF	TGTGCCAGCAGTTTATGGGGCAGGAGCTATGGCTACACCTTC
TRBV4-2	.	.	TRBJ2-7	CASSPPRGATYEQYF	TGTGCCAGCAGCCCGCCCAGGGGGGCCACCTACGAGCAGTACTTC
TRBV12-5	.	.	TRBJ2-2	CASGFSGPSGELFF	TGTGCTAGTGGTTTTTCGGGTCCGTCCGGGGAGCTGTTTTTT
TRBV6-5	.	.	TRBJ1-2	CASQADGGSGYTF	TGTGCCAGCCAAGCCGATGGGGGCTCTGGCTACACCTTC
TRBV5-1	.	TRBD1	TRBJ1-4	CASSPGGQGAIKLFF	TGCGCCAGCAGCCCGGGCGGACAGGGGGCGATTAAACTGTTTTTT
TRBV2	.	.	TRBJ2-2	CASSEGREGINGELFF	TGTGCCAGCAGTGAGGGAAGGGAAGGCATCAACGGGGAGCTGTTTTTT
TRBV19	.	.	TRBJ2-5	CASSIVGRETQYF	TGTGCCAGTAGTATCGTGGGGCGGGAGACCCAGTACTTC
TRBV7-2	.	TRBD2	TRBJ2-3	CASSSGLAGGLPRDTQYF	TGTGCCAGCAGCTCCGGACTAGCGGGGGGACTGCCCCGGGATACGCAGTATTTT
TRBV6-5	.	.	TRBJ2-2	CASSSPGNTGELFF	TGTGCCAGCAGTTCCCCAGGAAACACCGGGGAGCTGTTTTTT
TRBV19	.	.	TRBJ1-1	CASIRTANTEAFF	TGTGCCAGTATCCGGACAGCGAACACTGAAGCTTTCTTT
TRBV19	.	TRBD1	TRBJ2-3	CASSIGTGTSTDTQYF	TGTGCCAGTAGTATCGGGACAGGGACTAGCACAGATACGCAGTATTTT
TRBV6-5	.	TRBD1	TRBJ2-1	CASSYLGQGANEQFF	TGTGCCAGCAGTTACCTGGGACAGGGGGCAAATGAGCAGTTCTTC